Reported below is one T cell receptor (beta chain). Its antigen is unknown. As processed by the authors: ImmunoSEQ junction-only sequences lacked quality scores, so their filtering differed. Repertoires were generated with immunoSEQ multiplex PCR, while TCRdb's copy carries only in-frame clones and drops some. Clone size and V and J calls were adopted from that table, with D and trimming inferred from the DNA. The data show some 2.1 million clones, with about 94% seen just once and less than 2% held by the top ten. The sample is drawn from a study of shared clonotypes between healthy human individuals. Study-level information: Samples came from a couple of female and a few male donors aged 18 to 49.

General observations from the study: Some naive CD4 clonotypes, 5% to 5.5%, turned up in common across a handful of donors.

Germline V gene data show CDR1 as SEHNR and CDR2 as FQNEAQ (reference sequence). The CDR3 loop spans 17 amino acids. V was clipped by 5 bases and J by 3 bases, with 23 bases between them. Terminally differentiated effector memory CD45RA+ cells were left out of the naive CD8 fraction, which was CD45RO-negative and positively selected for CCR7. All donors were healthy HIV-negative adults lacking recent acute infections or vaccinations. The TCR comes from a man younger than 30 in good health. Some clones in this sample may be carry-over from other donors' samples. The rearrangement links TRBV7-9 to TRBJ2-7, with a possible D match to TRBD2 (5 bases). The specimen sequenced was naive CD8+ T cells from PBMCs. DNA for the CDR3: TGTGCCAGCAGCGGCGGCGACCCCCGCAGAGGACTCTACGAGCAGTACTTC. Protein product: CASSGGDPRRGLYEQYF.